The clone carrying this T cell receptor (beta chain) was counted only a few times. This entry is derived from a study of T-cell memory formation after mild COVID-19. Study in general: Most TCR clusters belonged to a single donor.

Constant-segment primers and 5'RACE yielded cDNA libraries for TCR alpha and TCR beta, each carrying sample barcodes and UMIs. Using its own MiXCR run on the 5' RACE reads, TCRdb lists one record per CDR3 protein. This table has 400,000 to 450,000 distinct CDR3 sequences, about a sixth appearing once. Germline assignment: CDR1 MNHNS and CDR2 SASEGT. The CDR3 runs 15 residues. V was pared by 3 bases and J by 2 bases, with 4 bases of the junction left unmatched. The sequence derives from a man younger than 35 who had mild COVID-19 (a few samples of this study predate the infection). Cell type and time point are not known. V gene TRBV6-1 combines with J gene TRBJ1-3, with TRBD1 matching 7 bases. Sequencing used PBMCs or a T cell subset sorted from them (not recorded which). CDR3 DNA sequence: TGTGCCAGCAGTGAGGGGGGGACAGCTGGAAACACCATATATTTT. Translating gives CASSEGGTAGNTIYF.